Following are 19 T cell receptor beta chains from one sample sequenced in a study of blood T cell repertoires in COVID-19. Some clones are missing from TCRdb's copy, which holds only in-frame ones; the method was immunoSEQ multiplex PCR. The sample lists about 250,000 clones, 83% occurring once. Specimen: peripheral blood. These receptors were obtained from a man older than 75 with acute or convalescent COVID-19.

Only one count was recorded for this clone. This chain joins TRBV6-5 and TRBJ1-2; D not resolved. Germline CDR1 MNHEY, CDR2 SVGAGI. The CDR3 covers 12 residues. V gave up 7 bases and J gave up 1 base, with 7 bases separating them. CDR3 DNA sequence: TGTGCCAGCACACAAAATAACTATGGCTACACCTTC. Translation: CASTQNNYGYTF.

V and J are TRBV7-9 and TRBJ1-4; D perhaps matches TRBD1 (6 bases). The CDR3 runs to 16 residues. The germline V gene has CDR1 SEHNR and CDR2 FQNEAQ (reference sequence). Trimming pared 2 bases from V and 2 bases from J, leaving 12 bases between. CDR3 sequence (DNA): TGTGCCAGCAGCTTAACCACAGGGTCTACTAATGAAAAACTGTTTTTT. This translates into CASSLTTGSTNEKLFF.

J is TRBJ1-1 and V is TRBV7-2, with a tentative D call TRBD1 (6 bases). The CDR3 covers 13 residues. In germline, CDR1 is SGHTA, CDR2 FQGNSA. The ends were cut back, 1 base at V and 8 bases at J, with 11 bases in the middle. The CDR3, as DNA: TGTGCCAGCAGCTTAGACAGGGCAAGGGAAGCTTTCTTT. Encoded protein: CASSLDRAREAFF.

For the CDR3, the DNA is TGCGCCAGCAGCCAAGAGGGCGCCTCGTACGGGGAGCTGTTTTTT. Translation: CASSQEGASYGELFF. The chain is built from TRBV4-1 and TRBJ2-2; D not resolved. The V end was cut by 0 bases, the J end by 7 bases, with 12 bases between. Germline CDR1 is MGHRA and CDR2 is YSYEKL. The CDR3 has 15 amino acids.

V usage is TRBV3-1 (or the pseudogene TRBV3-2) and J usage is TRBJ1-4, with 8 bases fitting TRBD1. Trimming cost V 5 bases and J 4 bases; bases outside gene matches: 6. The CDR3 totals 15 residues. Germline loops: CDR1 LGHDT, CDR2 YNNKEL (reference sequence). This chain's CDR3 is CASSVPGQDNEKLFF. The CDR3 bases are TGTGCCAGCAGCGTACCGGGACAGGATAATGAAAAACTGTTTTTT.

The rearrangement joins TRBV11-2 to TRBJ2-7; the match to TRBD2 covers 14 bases. CDR1 is SGHAT, CDR2 FQNNGV, per germline. With V trimmed by 3 bases and J by 3 bases, 4 bases remained unmatched. The CDR3 sequence is 16 residues long. CDR3: CASSLTSGRAFYEQYF. The CDR3 DNA follows: TGTGCCAGCAGCTTGACTAGCGGGAGGGCCTTCTACGAGCAGTACTTC. Based on the CDR3 plus reference TRBV11-2 and TRBJ2-7, the full variable domain is EAGVAQSPRYKIIEKRQSVAFWCNPISGHATLYWYQQILGQGPKLLIQFQNNGVVDDSQLPKDRFSAERLKGVDSTLKIQPAKLEDSAVYLCASSLTSGRAFYEQYFGPGTRLTVT.

This rearrangement joins TRBV18 to TRBJ1-6; D uncertain. The CDR3 has 18 residues. The V gene's germline CDR1 is KGHSH and CDR2 LQKENI. Trimming pared 3 bases from V and 0 bases from J, leaving 15 bases between. The CDR3 spells CASSPGRWARSYNSPLHF. CDR3 coding DNA: TGTGCCAGCTCACCGGGGAGATGGGCCCGCTCCTATAATTCACCCCTCCACTTT.

The chain has TRBV24-1 and TRBJ2-1; TRBD1 might be the D (6 bases). Trimming left V 5 bases short and J 2 bases short, with 15 bases between. Germline CDR1 KGHDR, CDR2 SFDVKD. This CDR3 region has 16 residues. This chain's CDR3 is CATSGGQGSPYNEQFF. CDR3 coding DNA: TGTGCCACCAGTGGGGGGCAGGGGAGCCCCTACAATGAGCAGTTCTTC.

The rearrangement uses TRBV6-7 and TRBJ2-7; no clear D gene. TRBV6-7 is noted as an ORF with a role that remains uncertain. This CDR3 region has 16 residues. The ends were cut back, 0 bases at V and 0 bases at J, with 12 bases in the middle. The CDR3 DNA follows: TGTGCCAGCAGTTACTCCCCCAGTCGCGGCTCCTACGAGCAGTACTTC. The encoded protein is CASSYSPSRGSYEQYF.

J is TRBJ2-5 and V is TRBV20-1; D remains ambiguous. Trimming took off 3 bases at V and 2 bases at J, with 7 bases between the two ends. Per the germline V gene, CDR1 is DFQATT and CDR2 is SNEGSKA (reference sequence). CDR3 length: 12 residues. Here the CDR3 reads CSASELQETQYF. The CDR3 DNA is TGCAGTGCTAGTGAACTACAAGAGACCCAGTACTTC.

The V call is TRBV29-1, the J call TRBJ2-5; the D is unclear. This CDR3 has 12 amino acids. Looked up from germline, CDR1 is SQVTM and CDR2 is ANQGSEA. Deletions cut 7 bases from V and 5 bases from J, with 14 bases between. CDR3 amino acids: CSASVFGETQYF. CDR3 nucleotide sequence: TGCAGCGCCAGTGTCTTCGGGGAGACCCAGTACTTC.

This clone was counted only a few times. The CDR3 region has the DNA TGTGCCAGCAGTGACGGGAGGGCCAAAAACATTCAGTACTTC. Amino acids: CASSDGRAKNIQYF. The chain links TRBV2 to TRBJ2-4, with 7 bases lining up with TRBD2. The V segment lost 3 bases and the J segment 1 base; nucleotides outside the gene matches: 0. The CDR3 is made up of 14 amino acids. Germline lookup yields CDR1 SNHLY and CDR2 FYNNEI.

This chain links TRBV7-2 with TRBJ2-1; D perhaps matches TRBD1 (5 bases). CDR1 is SGHTA, CDR2 FQGNSA, per germline. The CDR3 has 14 amino acids. V was cut by 5 bases and J by 5 bases, with 13 bases left in between. The CDR3: CASSRRLGDNEQFF. Written as DNA, the CDR3 is TGTGCCAGCAGCCGCCGCCTAGGGGACAATGAGCAGTTCTTC.

In its sample, this clone was seen a few times. The rearrangement joins TRBV28 to TRBJ1-1; the D is unclear. V gave up 4 bases and J gave up 3 bases, with 9 bases separating them. From germline, CDR1 is MDHEN and CDR2 SYDVKM. The CDR3 runs 13 residues. The CDR3 DNA follows: TGTGCCAGCAGTTCTTGGGCTTACACTGAAGCTTTCTTT. Amino acids: CASSSWAYTEAFF.

The gene calls are TRBV3-1 (or the pseudogene TRBV3-2) and TRBJ2-2; D gene unclear. Per the germline V gene, CDR1 is LGHDT and CDR2 is YNNKEL (reference sequence). V gave up 3 bases and J gave up 7 bases, with 6 bases separating them. The CDR3 is 12 residues long. In nucleotides, the CDR3 is TGTGCCAGCAGCCATCCCCGCGGGGAGCTGTTTTTT. Translated, it gives CASSHPRGELFF.

This clone was seen once. The chain uses TRBV6-1 and TRBJ1-2, with D maybe TRBD1 (6 bases). Trimming left V 0 bases short and J 4 bases short, with 12 bases between. From germline, CDR1 is MNHNS and CDR2 SASEGT. This CDR3 spans 15 amino acids. The CDR3: CASSEAGTGTYGYTF. In nucleotides, the CDR3 is TGTGCCAGCAGTGAAGCTGGAACAGGGACCTATGGCTACACCTTC.

V is TRBV15 and J is TRBJ1-1; possibly TRBD1 for D (6 bases). V dropped 4 bases and J dropped 1 base, with 13 bases sitting between them. This CDR3 comprises 15 residues. CDR1 is LNHNV, CDR2 YYDKDF, per germline (reference sequence). CDR3: CATSKNGQSNTEAFF. CDR3 sequence (DNA): TGTGCCACCAGCAAGAATGGACAGTCGAACACTGAAGCTTTCTTT.

The V and J genes are TRBV15 and TRBJ2-2, with no clear D. CDR1 is LNHNV and CDR2 is YYDKDF in the germline V gene (reference sequence). This CDR3 region has 13 residues. V was trimmed by 0 bases and J by 5 bases, leaving 4 bases between them. In DNA form, the CDR3 reads TGTGCCACCAGCAGAGACGGGACCGGGGAGCTGTTTTTT. Amino acids: CATSRDGTGELFF.

The chain combines TRBV29-1 with TRBJ2-7, with D perhaps TRBD1 (6 bases). V was shortened by 7 bases and J by 6 bases, with 19 bases between the two germline ends. The CDR3 spans 13 residues. CDR1 SQVTM and CDR2 ANQGSEA come from the germline V gene. CDR3 sequence reads: CSGLRGTHGEQYF. CDR3 in DNA: TGCAGCGGCCTCAGGGGAACCCATGGCGAGCAGTACTTC.